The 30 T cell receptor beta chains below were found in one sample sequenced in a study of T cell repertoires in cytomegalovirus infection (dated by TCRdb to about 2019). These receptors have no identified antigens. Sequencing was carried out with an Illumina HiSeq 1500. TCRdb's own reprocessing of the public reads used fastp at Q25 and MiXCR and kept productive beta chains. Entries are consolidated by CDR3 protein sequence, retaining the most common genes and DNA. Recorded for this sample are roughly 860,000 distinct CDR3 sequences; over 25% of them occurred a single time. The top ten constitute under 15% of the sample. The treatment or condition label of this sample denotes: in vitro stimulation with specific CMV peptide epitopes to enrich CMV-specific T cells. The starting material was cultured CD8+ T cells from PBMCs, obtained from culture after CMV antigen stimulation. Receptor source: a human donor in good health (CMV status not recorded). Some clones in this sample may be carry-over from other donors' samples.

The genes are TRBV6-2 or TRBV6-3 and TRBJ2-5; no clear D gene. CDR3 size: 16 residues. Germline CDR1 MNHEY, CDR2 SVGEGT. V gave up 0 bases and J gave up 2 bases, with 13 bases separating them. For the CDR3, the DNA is TGTGCCAGCAGTTACTCAGCCCAGCTAAGTCAAGAGACCCAGTACTTC. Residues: CASSYSAQLSQETQYF.

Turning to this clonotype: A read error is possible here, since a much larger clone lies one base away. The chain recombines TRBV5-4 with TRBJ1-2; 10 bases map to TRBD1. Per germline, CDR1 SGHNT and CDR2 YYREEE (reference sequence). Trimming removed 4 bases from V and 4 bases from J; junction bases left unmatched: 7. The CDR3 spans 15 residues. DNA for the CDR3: TGTGCCAGCAGCCCGGGACAGGGGACAGGCTATGGCTACACCTTC. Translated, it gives CASSPGQGTGYGYTF.

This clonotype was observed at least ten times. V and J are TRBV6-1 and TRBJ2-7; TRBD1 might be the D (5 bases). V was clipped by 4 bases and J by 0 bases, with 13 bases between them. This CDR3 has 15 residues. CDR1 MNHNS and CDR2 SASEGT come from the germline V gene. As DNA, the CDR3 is TGTGCCAGCAGTGGGACAAGGCAGGGCTCCTACGAGCAGTACTTC. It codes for CASSGTRQGSYEQYF.

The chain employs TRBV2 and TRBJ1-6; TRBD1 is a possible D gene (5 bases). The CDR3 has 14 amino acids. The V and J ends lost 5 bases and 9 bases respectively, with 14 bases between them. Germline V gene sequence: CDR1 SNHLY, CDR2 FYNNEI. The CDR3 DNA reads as TGTGCCAGCAGTCCTTGGGACGGAGGTTCACCCCTCCACTTT. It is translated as CASSPWDGGSPLHF.

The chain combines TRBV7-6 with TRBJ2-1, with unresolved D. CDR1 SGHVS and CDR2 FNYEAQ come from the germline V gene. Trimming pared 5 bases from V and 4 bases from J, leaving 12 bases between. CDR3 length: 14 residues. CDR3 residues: CASSPPDQYNEQFF. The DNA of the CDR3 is TGTGCCAGCAGCCCACCTGACCAGTACAATGAGCAGTTCTTC.

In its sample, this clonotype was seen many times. CDR3 sequence reads: CASSLEISYNEQFF. The CDR3 DNA sequence: TGTGCCAGCAGTTTAGAGATCTCCTACAATGAGCAGTTCTTC. The gene calls are TRBV12-3 or TRBV12-4 and TRBJ2-1; no clear D. The CDR3 contains 14 residues. V was pared by 1 base and J by 0 bases, with 4 bases between.

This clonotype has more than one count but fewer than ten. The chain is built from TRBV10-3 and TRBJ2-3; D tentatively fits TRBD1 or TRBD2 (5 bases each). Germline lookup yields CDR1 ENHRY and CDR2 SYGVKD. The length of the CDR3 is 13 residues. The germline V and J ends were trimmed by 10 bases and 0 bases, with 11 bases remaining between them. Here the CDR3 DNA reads TGTGCCACGCTGAGGGGCAGCACAGATACGCAGTATTTT. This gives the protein CATLRGSTDTQYF.

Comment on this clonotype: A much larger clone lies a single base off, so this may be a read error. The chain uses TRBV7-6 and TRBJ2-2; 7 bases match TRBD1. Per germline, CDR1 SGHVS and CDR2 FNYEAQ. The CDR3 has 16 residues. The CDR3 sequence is CDSSSHRGLNTGELFF. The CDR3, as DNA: TGTGACAGCAGCTCCCACAGGGGATTGAACACCGGGGAGCTGTTTTTT.

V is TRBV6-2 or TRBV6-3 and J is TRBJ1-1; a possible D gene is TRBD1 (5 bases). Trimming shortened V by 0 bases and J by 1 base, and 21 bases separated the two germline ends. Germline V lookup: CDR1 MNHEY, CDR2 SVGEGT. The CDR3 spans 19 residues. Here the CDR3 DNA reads TGTGCCAGCAGTTACTCGCCAGAGGGGCTGGAATACGGGAACACTGAAGCTTTCTTT. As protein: CASSYSPEGLEYGNTEAFF.

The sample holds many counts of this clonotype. CDR3 DNA: TGTGCCAGCAGTCCCGTTGAGGGGACCATTTCCTACAATGAGCAGTTCTTC. Amino acid sequence: CASSPVEGTISYNEQFF. The chain combines TRBV6-5 with TRBJ2-1; TRBD1 or TRBD2 may be the D gene (5 bases each). This CDR3 comprises 17 residues. The germline CDR1 and CDR2 sequences are MNHEY and SVGAGI. Trimming removed 5 bases from V and 1 base from J, with 18 bases in between.

CDR3 bases: TGTGCCAGCAGTGCTTGGGGCGGGGAGCTGTTTTTT. This translates into CASSAWGGELFF. The chain couples TRBV2 to TRBJ2-2, with D unresolved. Germline-derived CDR1 and CDR2 are SNHLY and FYNNEI. The CDR3 extends over 12 amino acids. V lost 4 bases, J lost 7 bases, and 7 bases lay in between.

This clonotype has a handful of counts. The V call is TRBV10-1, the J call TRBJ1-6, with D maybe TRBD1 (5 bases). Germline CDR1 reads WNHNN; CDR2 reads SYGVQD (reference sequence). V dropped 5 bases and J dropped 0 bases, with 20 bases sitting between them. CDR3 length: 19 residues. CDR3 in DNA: TGCGCCAGCAGTTCGGGGACCGAGGGGTTAAGCTCCTATAATTCACCCCTCCACTTT. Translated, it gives CASSSGTEGLSSYNSPLHF.

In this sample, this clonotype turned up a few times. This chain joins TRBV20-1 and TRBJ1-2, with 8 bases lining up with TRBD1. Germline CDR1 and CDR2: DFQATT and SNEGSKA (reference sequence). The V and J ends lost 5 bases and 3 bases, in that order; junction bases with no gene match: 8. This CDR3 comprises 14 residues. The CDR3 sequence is CSAVTGQGDYGYTF. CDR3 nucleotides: TGCAGTGCTGTAACAGGACAGGGTGACTATGGCTACACCTTC.

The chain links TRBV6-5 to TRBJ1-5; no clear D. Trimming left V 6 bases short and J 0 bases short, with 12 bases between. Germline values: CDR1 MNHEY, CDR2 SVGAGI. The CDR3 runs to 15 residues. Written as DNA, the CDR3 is TGTGCCAGCAGAGGTGACAACCATAGCAATCAGCCCCAGCATTTT. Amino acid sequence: CASRGDNHSNQPQHF.

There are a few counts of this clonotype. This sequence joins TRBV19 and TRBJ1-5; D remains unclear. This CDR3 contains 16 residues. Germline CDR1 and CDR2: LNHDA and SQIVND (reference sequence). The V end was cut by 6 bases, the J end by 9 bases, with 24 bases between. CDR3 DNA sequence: TGTGCCAGTAGCGATACGGGCCGGACCGTACAAGCGCCCCAGCATTTT. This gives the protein CASSDTGRTVQAPQHF. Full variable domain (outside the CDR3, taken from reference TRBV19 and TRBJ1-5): DGGITQSPKYLFRKEGQNVTLSCEQNLNHDAMYWYRQDPGQGLRLIYYSQIVNDFQKGDIAEGYSVSREKKESFPLTVTSAQKNPTAFYLCASSDTGRTVQAPQHFGDGTRLSIL.

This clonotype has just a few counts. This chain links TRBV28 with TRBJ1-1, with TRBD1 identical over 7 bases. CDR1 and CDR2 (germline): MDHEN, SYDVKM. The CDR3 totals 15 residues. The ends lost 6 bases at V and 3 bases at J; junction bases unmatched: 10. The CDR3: CASSLRTGGYTEAFF. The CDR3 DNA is TGTGCCAGCAGCCTTAGGACAGGAGGATACACTGAAGCTTTCTTT.

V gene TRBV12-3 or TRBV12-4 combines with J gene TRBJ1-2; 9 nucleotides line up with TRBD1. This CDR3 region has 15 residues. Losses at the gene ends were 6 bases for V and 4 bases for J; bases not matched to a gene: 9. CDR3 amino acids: CASSPPGQGIYGYTF. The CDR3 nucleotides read TGTGCCAGCAGCCCTCCGGGACAGGGAATCTATGGCTACACCTTC.

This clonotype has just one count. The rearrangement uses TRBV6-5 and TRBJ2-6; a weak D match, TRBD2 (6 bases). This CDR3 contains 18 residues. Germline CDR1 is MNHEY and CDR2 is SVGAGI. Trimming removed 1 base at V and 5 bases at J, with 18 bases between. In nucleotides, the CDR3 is TGTGCCAGCAGTTACTATGGCGGGAATCGCCTCTGGGCCAACGTCCTGACTTTC. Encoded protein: CASSYYGGNRLWANVLTF.

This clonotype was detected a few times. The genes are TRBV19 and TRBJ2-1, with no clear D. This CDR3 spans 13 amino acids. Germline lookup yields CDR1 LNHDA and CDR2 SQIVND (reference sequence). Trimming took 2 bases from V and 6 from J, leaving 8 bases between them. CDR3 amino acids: CASSIPGSNEQFF. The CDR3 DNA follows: TGTGCCAGTAGTATACCCGGATCCAATGAGCAGTTCTTC. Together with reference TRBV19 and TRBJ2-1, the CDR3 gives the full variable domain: DGGITQSPKYLFRKEGQNVTLSCEQNLNHDAMYWYRQDPGQGLRLIYYSQIVNDFQKGDIAEGYSVSREKKESFPLTVTSAQKNPTAFYLCASSIPGSNEQFFGPGTRLTVL.

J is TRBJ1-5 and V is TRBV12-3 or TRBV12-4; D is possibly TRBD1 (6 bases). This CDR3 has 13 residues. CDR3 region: CPRRGRGGQPQHF. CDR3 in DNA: TGTCCCCGGAGAGGCAGGGGTGGTCAGCCCCAGCATTTT.

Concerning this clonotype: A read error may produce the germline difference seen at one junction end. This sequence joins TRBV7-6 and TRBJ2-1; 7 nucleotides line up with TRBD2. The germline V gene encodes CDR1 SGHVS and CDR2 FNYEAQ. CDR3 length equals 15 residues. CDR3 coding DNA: TGTGCTAGCAGCTTAACAGCGGGGAACTACAATGAGCAGTTCTTC. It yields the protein CASSLTAGNYNEQFF.

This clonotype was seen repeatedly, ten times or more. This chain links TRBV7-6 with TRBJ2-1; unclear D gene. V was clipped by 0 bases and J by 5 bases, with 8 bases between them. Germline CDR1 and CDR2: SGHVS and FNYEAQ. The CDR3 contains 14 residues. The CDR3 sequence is CASSLAREDNEQFF. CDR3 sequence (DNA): TGTGCCAGCAGCTTAGCAAGGGAAGACAATGAGCAGTTCTTC. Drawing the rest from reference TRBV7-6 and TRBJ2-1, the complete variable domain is GAGVSQSPRYKVTKRGQDVALRCDPISGHVSLYWYRQALGQGPEFLTYFNYEAQQDKSGLPNDRFSAERPEGSISTLTIQRTEQRDSAMYRCASSLAREDNEQFFGPGTRLTVL.

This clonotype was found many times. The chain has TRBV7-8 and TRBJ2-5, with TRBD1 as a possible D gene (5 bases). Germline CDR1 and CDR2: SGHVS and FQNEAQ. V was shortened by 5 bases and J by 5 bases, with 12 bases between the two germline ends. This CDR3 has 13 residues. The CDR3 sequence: CASSPGQHETQYF. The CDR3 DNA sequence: TGTGCCAGCAGCCCAGGGCAGCATGAGACCCAGTACTTC.

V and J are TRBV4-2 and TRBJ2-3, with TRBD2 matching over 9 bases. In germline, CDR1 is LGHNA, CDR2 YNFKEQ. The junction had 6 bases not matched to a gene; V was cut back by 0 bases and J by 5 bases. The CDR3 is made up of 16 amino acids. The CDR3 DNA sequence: TGTGCCAGCAGCCAAGAACGGGGGACTAGCCGAGATACGCAGTATTTT. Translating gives CASSQERGTSRDTQYF.

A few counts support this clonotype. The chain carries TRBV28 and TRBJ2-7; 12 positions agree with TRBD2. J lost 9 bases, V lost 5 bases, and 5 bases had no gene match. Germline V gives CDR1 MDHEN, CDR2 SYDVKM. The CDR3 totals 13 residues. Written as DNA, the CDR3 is TGTGCCAGCAGTCCTACTAGCGGGGGGATGCAGTACGTC. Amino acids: CASSPTSGGMQYV.

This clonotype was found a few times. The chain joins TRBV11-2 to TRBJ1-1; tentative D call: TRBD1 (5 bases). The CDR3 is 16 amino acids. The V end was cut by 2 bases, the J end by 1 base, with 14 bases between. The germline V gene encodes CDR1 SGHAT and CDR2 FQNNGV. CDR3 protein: CASSLWGVEGNTEAFF. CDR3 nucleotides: TGTGCCAGCAGCTTATGGGGGGTCGAGGGGAACACTGAAGCTTTCTTT.

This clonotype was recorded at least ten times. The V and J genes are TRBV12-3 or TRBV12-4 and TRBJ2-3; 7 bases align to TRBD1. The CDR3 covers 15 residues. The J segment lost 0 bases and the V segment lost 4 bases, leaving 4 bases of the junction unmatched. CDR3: CASSSGQQSTDTQYF. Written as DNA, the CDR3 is TGTGCCAGCAGTTCGGGACAGCAAAGCACAGATACGCAGTATTTT.

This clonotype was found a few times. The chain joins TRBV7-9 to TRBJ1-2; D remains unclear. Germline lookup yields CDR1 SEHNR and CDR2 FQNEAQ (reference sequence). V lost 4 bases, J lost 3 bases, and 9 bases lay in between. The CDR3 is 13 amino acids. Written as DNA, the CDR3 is TGTGCCAGCAGCTCACGGCGGGACTATGGCTACACCTTC. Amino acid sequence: CASSSRRDYGYTF.

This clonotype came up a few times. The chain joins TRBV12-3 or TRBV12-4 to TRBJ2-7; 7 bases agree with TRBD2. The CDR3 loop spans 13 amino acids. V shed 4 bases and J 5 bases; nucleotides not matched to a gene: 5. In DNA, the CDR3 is TGTGCCAGCAGTTCAACAGCGGGGCACGAGCAGTACTTC. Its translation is CASSSTAGHEQYF.

Here the CDR3 reads CASSPTDTKEGYTF. The CDR3 coding sequence is TGTGCCAGCTCACCAACCGACACCAAGGAAGGCTACACCTTC. This rearrangement joins TRBV18 to TRBJ1-2; no clear D. Trimming shortened V by 2 bases and J by 8 bases, and 15 bases separated the two germline ends. There are 14 residues in the CDR3. The V gene's germline CDR1 is KGHSH and CDR2 LQKENI.